This note documents a single T cell receptor beta chain sequence. Methods used by the authors: Reference gene primer amplification gave nucleated cell count estimates. Method: immunoSEQ multiplex PCR; TCRdb's copy keeps in-frame clones and lacks some. The D gene and trimming were derived from the DNA, and the V and J assignments and clone size from that table. Among approximately 80,000 clones, around 85% were seen once, and the ten largest hold around 2.9%. This CDR3 is built from 16 residues. The germline V gene encodes CDR1 SGHTA and CDR2 FQGNSA. The V segment lost 1 base and the J segment 12 bases; nucleotides outside the gene matches: 11. The sample originates from a study of blood T cell repertoires in COVID-19.

This clonotype was obtained from a woman older than 75 with COVID-19, enrolled during active disease. The genes are TRBV7-2 and TRBJ2-1; 11 bases are a match to TRBD2. The sequenced sample was peripheral blood. This CDR3 is CASSLGSLAGGRGQFF. As DNA, the CDR3 is TGTGCCAGCAGCTTAGGGAGCTTAGCGGGAGGGCGGGGGCAGTTCTTC.